The 6 T cell receptor beta chains below come from one sample, sequenced in a study of T cell responses to AZD1222 COVID-19 vaccine. The protocol was immunoSEQ multiplex PCR, while the TCRdb copy is restricted to in-frame clones and leaves out a portion. The data contain some 130,000 clones, about nine tenths of them singletons. The sample consisted of peripheral blood, taken 28 days after the second AZD1222 dose. The receptor source for this set is an adult who received the AZD1222 COVID-19 vaccine.

In DNA, the CDR3 is TGTGCCAGCAGTTTACAAGGGGCAGCGGGTCGCGATGAGCAGTTCTTC. This sequence encodes CASSLQGAAGRDEQFF. The rearrangement links TRBV28 to TRBJ2-1, with D possibly TRBD2 on 6 matching bases. V lost 2 bases and J lost 8, with 19 bases in between. The CDR3 covers 16 residues. Germline loops: CDR1 MDHEN, CDR2 SYDVKM.

The chain links TRBV7-9 to TRBJ2-6; 8 bases are shared with TRBD1. Germline CDR1 and CDR2: SEHNR and FQNEAQ (reference sequence). The V gene end was trimmed by 10 bases and the J gene end by 0 bases; junction bases not matched to a gene: 8. This CDR3 contains 16 residues. DNA of the CDR3: TGTGCCACAACGACAGGGGTCCTCTCTGGGGCCAACGTCCTGACTTTC. Protein: CATTTGVLSGANVLTF.

In this sample, this clone turned up a few times. The DNA of the CDR3 is TGTGCCAGCAGCACCCGTTTAGCGGGGGGCCAGTTCTTC. It translates to CASSTRLAGGQFF. The genes are TRBV7-2 and TRBJ2-1; 10 positions match TRBD2. Germline V gene sequence: CDR1 SGHTA, CDR2 FQGNSA. The CDR3 consists of 13 residues. The V gene end was trimmed by 5 bases and the J gene end by 13 bases; junction bases not matched to a gene: 8.

The chain employs TRBV9 and TRBJ2-3, with 11 bases identical to TRBD2. V dropped 0 bases and J dropped 3; count of bases not matched to a gene: 6. CDR1 is SGDLS, CDR2 YYNGEE, per germline. This CDR3 spans 17 amino acids. The CDR3 region has the DNA TGTGCCAGCAGCGTAGCTCCTCTAGCGGGGGGAACAGATACGCAGTATTTT. Translating gives CASSVAPLAGGTDTQYF. Supplemented by reference TRBV9 and TRBJ2-3, the full variable domain reads DSGVTQTPKHLITATGQRVTLRCSPRSGDLSVYWYQQSLDQGLQFLIQYYNGEERAKGNILERFSAQQFPDLHSELNLSSLELGDSALYFCASSVAPLAGGTDTQYFGPGTRLTVL.

The rearrangement links TRBV5-1 to TRBJ1-1; a weak D match, TRBD1 (6 bases). The CDR3 runs to 16 residues. Germline V CDR1 and CDR2: SGHRS, YFSETQ. The germline V and J ends were trimmed by 3 bases and 0 bases, with 15 bases remaining between them. For the CDR3, the DNA is TGCGCCAGCAGCTCTACTTCGACAGGATTGAACACTGAAGCTTTCTTT. Translating gives CASSSTSTGLNTEAFF.

The CDR3 nucleotides read TGTGCCAGCAGCTACGGGACAGGGGGCCTCACAGCTTTCTTT. Translation: CASSYGTGGLTAFF. This chain links TRBV7-9 with TRBJ1-1, with TRBD1 identical over 12 bases. This CDR3 region has 14 residues. J lost 10 bases, V lost 4 bases, and 7 bases had no gene match. Germline assignment: CDR1 SEHNR and CDR2 FQNEAQ (reference sequence). The full variable domain, in which reference TRBV7-9 and TRBJ1-1 provide the parts outside the CDR3, is DTGVSQNPRHKITKRGQNVTFRCDPISEHNRLYWYRQTLGQGPEFLTYFQNEAQLEKSRLLSDRFSAERPKGSFSTLEIQRTEQGDSAMYLCASSYGTGGLTAFFGQGTRLTVV.